One and the same sample provided the 27 T cell receptor beta chains below, sequenced in a study of T cells in Graves' hyperthyroidism and ophthalmopathy. Amplified regions were TCR beta CDR3 sequences from RNA transcripts. RT-PCR in the first round (using the HTBI primer set) targeted the TCR CDR3. TCRdb itself ran the multiplex PCR reads through MiXCR, one entry per CDR3 protein. The table has about 720,000 distinct CDR3 sequences, around 20% seen once. The sample was blood. These receptors all come from a woman aged 50 to 65 with Graves' hyperthyroidism that later progressed to Graves' ophthalmopathy.

A few counts support this clonotype. The rearrangement uses TRBV20-1 and TRBJ2-5; D may match TRBD1 or TRBD2 (5 bases each). Trimming pared 6 bases from V and 5 bases from J, leaving 16 bases between. CDR1 is DFQATT, CDR2 SNEGSKA, per germline (reference sequence). The CDR3 runs to 13 residues. In DNA form, the CDR3 reads TGCAGTGCGGGTCATCAGGGACGGGAGACCCAGTACTTC. Its protein product is CSAGHQGRETQYF.

This clonotype was detected a few times. The V call is TRBV7-9, the J call TRBJ1-1; D is unresolved. Trimming stripped 8 bases from V and 8 bases from J, with 18 bases between. The germline V gene encodes CDR1 SEHNR and CDR2 FQNEAQ (reference sequence). This CDR3 region has 13 residues. This CDR3 is CASASGGIREAFF. DNA of the CDR3: TGTGCCAGCGCGTCAGGTGGCATAAGGGAAGCTTTCTTT.

The chain couples TRBV7-9 to TRBJ1-5; D remains unclear. Germline lookup yields CDR1 SEHNR and CDR2 FQNEAQ (reference sequence). V was pared by 5 bases and J by 2 bases, with 16 bases between. This CDR3 contains 16 residues. The CDR3 DNA reads as TGTGCCAGCAGCCCGATTGACATGTTAGGCAATCAGCCCCAGCATTTT. This translates into CASSPIDMLGNQPQHF.

This clonotype was seen a single time. The junction differs from germline at one of its ends, possibly a read error. The chain combines TRBV5-1 with TRBJ2-4, with 9 bases aligning to TRBD1. This CDR3 is 15 amino acids long. Per germline, CDR1 SGHRS and CDR2 YFSETQ. This chain's CDR3 is CAGSYGTGAKNIQYF. The DNA for the CDR3 is TGCGCCGGCAGCTACGGGACAGGGGCCAAAAACATTCAGTACTTC.

This sequence joins TRBV6-1 and TRBJ2-3; D could derive from TRBD1 or TRBD2 (5 bases each). This CDR3 has 15 amino acids. V shed 2 bases and J shed 6 bases, with 15 bases lying between them. Germline V gene lookup returns CDR1 MNHNS and CDR2 SASEGT. CDR3 in amino acids: CASSERGPIPDTQYF. In nucleotides, the CDR3 is TGTGCCAGCAGTGAACGGGGACCTATCCCCGATACGCAGTATTTT.

This clonotype was observed many times. V is TRBV2 and J is TRBJ2-3; tentative D call: TRBD2 (5 bases). Trimming removed 2 bases from V and 0 bases from J, with 9 bases in between. Germline assignment: CDR1 SNHLY and CDR2 FYNNEI. CDR3 size: 15 residues. The DNA for the CDR3 is TGTGCCAGCAGTGAAAGAACGGGAAGCACAGATACGCAGTATTTT. Residues: CASSERTGSTDTQYF. Variable domain in full (rest from reference TRBV2 and TRBJ2-3): EPEVTQTPSHQVTQMGQEVILRCVPISNHLYFYWYRQILGQKVEFLVSFYNNEISEKSEIFDDQFSVERPDGSNFTLKIRSTKLEDSAMYFCASSERTGSTDTQYFGPGTRLTVL.

This clonotype was detected a few times. J is TRBJ1-4 and V is TRBV11-2, with D perhaps TRBD1 (5 bases). CDR1 SGHAT and CDR2 FQNNGV come from the germline V gene. The CDR3 runs to 13 residues. Deletions cut 4 bases from V and 9 bases from J, with 12 bases between. The CDR3 coding sequence is TGTGCCAGCAGCTCAGACAGAAGTAAAAAACTGTTTTTT. Its translation: CASSSDRSKKLFF.

This clonotype has just a few counts. The chain combines TRBV4-1 with TRBJ2-4; TRBD1 agrees at 8 bases. The germline gives CDR1 MGHRA, CDR2 YSYEKL. CDR3 length equals 16 residues. V gave up 1 base and J gave up 1 base; unmatched junction bases: 3. The CDR3, as DNA: TGCGCCAGCAGCCAAGTGGACAGGGAGGCCAAAAACATTCAGTACTTC. Protein product: CASSQVDREAKNIQYF.

The CDR3 nucleotides are TGTGCCAGCAGCCCCACTAGCGGGGGGTTCAAGGCGCAGTATTTT. It specifies CASSPTSGGFKAQYF. The J gene is TRBJ2-3, the V gene TRBV7-9; 12 bases match TRBD2. The V gene end was trimmed by 5 bases and the J gene end by 10 bases; junction bases not matched to a gene: 10. The CDR3 covers 15 residues. CDR1 is SEHNR, CDR2 FQNEAQ, per germline (reference sequence).

This clonotype was detected many times. The V call is TRBV5-1, the J call TRBJ2-3, with D perhaps TRBD2 (6 bases). The V end was cut by 0 bases, the J end by 4 bases, with 12 bases between. This CDR3 comprises 15 residues. Germline-derived CDR1 and CDR2 are SGHRS and YFSETQ. CDR3 DNA sequence: TGCGCCAGCAGCTTGGTCGGAGGGGATGCAGATACGCAGTATTTT. Translated, it gives CASSLVGGDADTQYF.

This clonotype has a count of ten or more. The V gene is TRBV6-2 or TRBV6-3, the J gene TRBJ1-2; no firm D call. The CDR3 is made up of 14 amino acids. The ends were cut back, 4 bases at V and 2 bases at J, with 11 bases in the middle. Germline CDR1 is MNHEY and CDR2 is SVGEGT. The CDR3 DNA sequence: TGTGCCAGCAGTTCGCCGGGCAGCAACTATGGCTACACCTTC. Translation: CASSSPGSNYGYTF.

This clonotype has a handful of counts. The V and J genes are TRBV18 and TRBJ1-2; TRBD1 might be the D (6 bases). The CDR3 runs 15 residues. Looked up from germline, CDR1 is KGHSH and CDR2 is LQKENI. Trimming left V 3 bases short and J 4 bases short, with 15 bases between. The CDR3: CASSPYREATYGYTF. The CDR3 DNA follows: TGTGCCAGCTCACCTTACAGGGAAGCCACCTATGGCTACACCTTC.

This clonotype was seen repeatedly, ten times or more. The chain carries TRBV15 and TRBJ1-1; the D is unclear. Trimming stripped 0 bases from V and 3 bases from J, with 2 bases between. Germline V CDR1 and CDR2: LNHNV, YYDKDF (reference sequence). The CDR3 runs 12 residues. CDR3 sequence reads: CATSREDTEAFF. The CDR3, as DNA: TGTGCCACCAGCAGAGAAGACACTGAAGCTTTCTTT.

The genes are TRBV19 and TRBJ1-2; TRBD1 aligns across 7 bases. The germline CDR1 and CDR2 sequences are LNHDA and SQIVND (reference sequence). The CDR3 sequence is 14 residues long. Germline trimming cut 4 bases from V and 2 bases from J; bases unmatched to any gene: 4. In DNA form, the CDR3 reads TGTGCCAGTAGTACAGGACAGGCAAACTATGGCTACACCTTC. This encodes CASSTGQANYGYTF.

This clonotype was recorded a few times. J is TRBJ2-1 and V is TRBV20-1; D may correspond to TRBD1 or TRBD2 (5 bases each). V lost 5 bases to trimming and J lost 9 bases, with 8 bases between them. CDR1 is DFQATT and CDR2 is SNEGSKA in the germline V gene (reference sequence). This CDR3 spans 10 amino acids. CDR3 sequence: CSAGDPEQFF. The CDR3 DNA sequence: TGCAGTGCTGGGGACCCTGAGCAGTTCTTC.

For this clonotype: At one of its ends the junction is not consistent with the germline gene, which may arise from a read error. The chain couples TRBV7-3 to TRBJ2-3; possibly TRBD2 for D (6 bases). CDR3 size: 16 residues. The germline CDR1 and CDR2 sequences are SGHTA and FQGTGA. CDR3 protein: CASSPTGGASTDTQYF. For the CDR3, the DNA is TGTGCCAGCAGCCCCACCGGGGGAGCTAGCACGGATACGCAGTATTTT.

About this clonotype: It may be a read error: a sequence one base away is much more abundant. Likely a read error: the CDR3 ends without its conserved phenylalanine or tryptophan. The chain is built from TRBV2 and TRBJ1-6; D uncertain. The germline CDR1 and CDR2 sequences are SNHLY and FYNNEI. This CDR3 spans 13 amino acids. Deletions cut 7 bases from V and 3 bases from J, with 7 bases between. The CDR3 loop is CASNVGYNSPLHL. CDR3 DNA: TGTGCCAGCAATGTTGGCTATAATTCACCCCTCCACCTT.

This clonotype was detected ten times or more. V usage is TRBV12-3 or TRBV12-4 and J usage is TRBJ1-3, with 8 bases fitting TRBD1. Trimming removed 4 bases from V and 2 bases from J; junction bases left unmatched: 13. The CDR3 spans 18 residues. CDR3 bases: TGTGCCAGCAGTTGGGGCAGGGGGCTGGGATTTGCTGGAAACACCATATATTTT. This sequence encodes CASSWGRGLGFAGNTIYF.

The chain has TRBV7-9 and TRBJ2-5; no definite D call. CDR1 and CDR2 (germline): SEHNR, FQNEAQ (reference sequence). This CDR3 is 15 amino acids long. V was trimmed by 4 bases and J by 3 bases, leaving 15 bases between them. CDR3 residues: CASSSTTIGEETQYF. DNA for the CDR3: TGTGCCAGCAGCTCGACCACTATTGGGGAAGAGACCCAGTACTTC.

This clonotype has ten or more counts. The chain couples TRBV18 to TRBJ1-4; D uncertain. Germline V gives CDR1 KGHSH, CDR2 LQKENI. CDR3 length: 15 residues. The V end was cut by 2 bases, the J end by 6 bases, with 13 bases between. The CDR3 is CASSPETRRDEKLFF. The CDR3 DNA is TGTGCCAGCTCACCAGAAACCCGGCGGGATGAAAAACTGTTTTTT.

The chain joins TRBV19 to TRBJ2-5, with D possibly being TRBD1 (5 bases). Trimming cost V 9 bases and J 1 base, with 9 bases left between them. This CDR3 has 12 amino acids. Germline CDR1 and CDR2: LNHDA and SQIVND (reference sequence). The CDR3 nucleotides are TGTGCCAGCGGACATATCCAAGAGACCCAGTACTTC. Amino acids: CASGHIQETQYF.

The V and J genes are TRBV5-4 and TRBJ2-1; a weak D match, TRBD2 (6 bases). V lost 0 bases, J lost 2 bases, and 12 bases lay in between. The CDR3 covers 16 residues. Germline-derived CDR1 and CDR2 are SGHNT and YYREEE (reference sequence). The CDR3 spells CASSLVGGSAYNEQFF. The CDR3 DNA is TGTGCCAGCAGCTTGGTCGGAGGGTCCGCCTACAATGAGCAGTTCTTC.

This clonotype was seen many times. This rearrangement joins TRBV20-1 to TRBJ2-7; D may correspond to TRBD1 or TRBD2 (5 bases each). The CDR3 loop spans 16 amino acids. V dropped 0 bases and J dropped 3 bases, with 18 bases sitting between them. The germline V gene encodes CDR1 DFQATT and CDR2 SNEGSKA (reference sequence). CDR3 amino acids: CSARDPRGAIIYEQYF. In nucleotides, the CDR3 is TGCAGTGCTAGAGATCCCCGGGGCGCGATAATCTACGAGCAGTACTTC.

This clonotype came up a few times. Being one base from a much bigger clone, this may be a read error. The chain employs TRBV7-2 and TRBJ2-1, with D possibly TRBD1 on 5 matching bases. The CDR3 spans 13 residues. Germline CDR1 is SGHTA and CDR2 is FQGNSA. CDR3 sequence (DNA): TGTGCCAGCAGCTCGGACACCTACAATGGGCAGTTCTTC. Its protein product is CASSSDTYNGQFF.

This clonotype was counted ten times or more. The chain carries TRBV2 and TRBJ2-1; unclear D gene. CDR1 and CDR2 (germline): SNHLY, FYNNEI. CDR3 size: 15 residues. With 1 base removed from V and 2 bases from J, the gap between germline ends came to 9 bases. DNA for the CDR3: TGTGCCAGCAGTGAAGGTGGGCTGGCCTACAATGAGCAGTTCTTC. As protein: CASSEGGLAYNEQFF.

This chain connects TRBV6-1 to TRBJ2-3; 15 positions agree with TRBD2. Germline V gene lookup returns CDR1 MNHNS and CDR2 SASEGT. Trimming cost V 5 bases and J 4 bases; bases outside gene matches: 4. This CDR3 region has 16 residues. In nucleotides, the CDR3 is TGTGCCAGCAGTCGGACTAGCGGGGGGGCGTCAGATACGCAGTATTTT. Translated, it gives CASSRTSGGASDTQYF.

This clonotype was seen repeatedly, ten times or more. The chain joins TRBV12-3 or TRBV12-4 to TRBJ2-4; TRBD1 might be the D (6 bases). Deletions cut 6 bases from V and 4 bases from J, with 16 bases between. The CDR3 has 15 amino acids. The CDR3 loop reads CASRTSGTPKNIQYF. The DNA of the CDR3 is TGTGCCAGCAGGACGTCCGGGACACCTAAAAACATTCAGTACTTC.